These 12 T cell receptor beta chains share one sample of origin, sequenced in a study of long-term antiretroviral therapy in people with HIV. Running of the v3.0 immunoSEQ assay took place at survey level. The assay was immunoSEQ multiplex PCR, and TCRdb's table has in-frame clones only and misses some. Among tens of thousands of clones listed, roughly 80% were seen once. The source material was unsorted PBMCs, sampled 0.7 years before starting antiretroviral therapy. Every receptor here comes from a man aged 25-45 years with HIV.

This clone has a handful of counts. V usage is TRBV30 and J usage is TRBJ2-7; D is unclear. This CDR3 contains 13 residues. From germline, CDR1 is GTSNPN and CDR2 SVGIG (reference sequence). V was clipped by 2 bases and J by 1 base, with 9 bases between them. CDR3 in amino acids: CAWSNGVSYEQYF. For the CDR3, the DNA is TGTGCCTGGAGTAATGGGGTATCCTACGAGCAGTACTTC. The whole variable domain, filled in from reference TRBV30 and TRBJ2-7, reads SQTIHQWPATLVQPVGSPLSLECTVEGTSNPNLYWYRQAAGRGLQLLFYSVGIGQISSEVPQNLSASRPQDRQFILSSKKLLLSDSGFYLCAWSNGVSYEQYFGPGTRLTVT.

This clone has only a few counts. CDR3 loop: CASSQAPRGRDYEQYF. The CDR3 DNA reads as TGTGCCAGCAGTCAGGCGCCCAGGGGTAGAGACTACGAGCAGTACTTC. The chain employs TRBV2 and TRBJ2-7; tentatively, D is TRBD1 (6 bases). CDR1 is SNHLY, CDR2 FYNNEI, per germline. V gave up 5 bases and J gave up 3 bases, with 20 bases separating them. The CDR3 consists of 16 residues.

V and J are TRBV7-9 and TRBJ1-1, with TRBD1 matching 7 bases. Germline loops: CDR1 SEHNR, CDR2 FQNEAQ (reference sequence). Trimming at V came to 3 bases and at J to 5 bases, leaving 6 bases not matched to a gene. The CDR3 loop spans 14 amino acids. In DNA, the CDR3 is TGTGCCAGCAGCTTGACAGGGAAGAGAACTGAAGCTTTCTTT. This sequence encodes CASSLTGKRTEAFF.

This chain connects TRBV5-6 to TRBJ2-7, with D tentatively TRBD2 (6 bases). Trimming took off 0 bases at V and 3 bases at J, with 16 bases between the two ends. This CDR3 is 16 amino acids long. Germline-derived CDR1 and CDR2 are SGHDT and YYEEEE. The CDR3 sequence is CASSLVAQRRGYEQYF. Here the CDR3 DNA reads TGTGCCAGCAGCTTGGTAGCACAACGGCGGGGCTACGAGCAGTACTTC.

CDR3 coding DNA: TGTGCCAGCAGCTTAGCCCCCGGATACGAGCAGTACTTC. It codes for CASSLAPGYEQYF. J is TRBJ2-7 and V is TRBV11-2; no clear D. The CDR3 has 13 residues. V shed 1 base and J shed 4 bases, with 8 bases lying between them. The germline V gene has CDR1 SGHAT and CDR2 FQNNGV.

J is TRBJ2-1 and V is TRBV2; 10 nucleotides align to TRBD2. Germline CDR1 reads SNHLY; CDR2 reads FYNNEI. V trimming: 5 bases; J trimming: 5 bases; junction bases outside the gene matches: 3. This CDR3 has 14 residues. CDR3 sequence: CASSRTSGNNEQFF. As DNA, the CDR3 is TGTGCCAGCAGTAGGACTAGCGGCAACAATGAGCAGTTCTTC.

The chain couples TRBV7-8 to TRBJ2-7; possibly TRBD2 for D (6 bases). The CDR3 totals 14 residues. V was pared by 4 bases and J by 1 base, with 11 bases between. CDR1 and CDR2 (germline): SGHVS, FQNEAQ. As DNA, the CDR3 is TGTGCCAGCAGCTCGCGGGACCGATCCTACGAGCAGTACTTC. Amino acids: CASSSRDRSYEQYF.

The chain has TRBV5-1 and TRBJ1-5, with D perhaps TRBD1 (6 bases). CDR1 is SGHRS, CDR2 YFSETQ, per germline. The V gene lost 0 bases and the J gene lost 7 bases, with 11 bases spanning the gap. There are 14 residues in the CDR3. CDR3 residues: CASSLDGGGQPQHF. CDR3 in DNA: TGCGCCAGCAGCTTGGACGGGGGGGGCCAGCCCCAGCATTTT.

This chain links TRBV5-6 with TRBJ1-6, with 8 nucleotides matching TRBD1. Losses at the gene ends were 2 bases for V and 5 bases for J; bases not matched to a gene: 3. Per the germline V gene, CDR1 is SGHDT and CDR2 is YYEEEE. The CDR3 has 15 residues. DNA of the CDR3: TGTGCCAGCAGCTTCCTGGACAGGGATAATTCACCCCTCCACTTT. It is translated as CASSFLDRDNSPLHF.

The gene calls are TRBV10-3 and TRBJ1-2; 9 bases match TRBD1. Trimming cost V 6 bases and J 3 bases; bases outside gene matches: 8. There are 15 residues in the CDR3. From germline, CDR1 is ENHRY and CDR2 SYGVKD. For the CDR3, the DNA is TGTGCCATCAGCTTTACAGGGGGCGCGGACTATGGCTACACCTTC. It codes for CAISFTGGADYGYTF.

V usage is TRBV20-1 and J usage is TRBJ1-1; the D is unclear. Germline CDR1 DFQATT, CDR2 SNEGSKA (reference sequence). The CDR3 runs to 11 residues. The V end was cut by 2 bases, the J end by 11 bases, with 12 bases between. CDR3 sequence reads: CSARFSEEAFF. The CDR3 nucleotides read TGCAGTGCTAGATTCTCCGAAGAGGCTTTCTTT.

The chain has TRBV9 and TRBJ2-5, with a possible D match to TRBD1 (9 bases). Trimming removed 2 bases from V and 2 bases from J, with 16 bases in between. Germline values: CDR1 SGDLS, CDR2 YYNGEE. This CDR3 region has 16 residues. The DNA for the CDR3 is TGTGCCAGCAGCGTTGTAGCGGGACAGGGACAAGAGACCCAGTACTTC. Encoded protein: CASSVVAGQGQETQYF.